This T cell receptor beta chain stems from a study of blood T cells in healthy people across ages. Across the whole study: Template switching retrieved approximately one barcoded beta molecule for each two T cells. Overall study findings and caveats: Naive CD4+ cells and diversity were both higher in long-lived donors than in aged donors. Roughly linear age-related decline in beta diversity appeared, significant by age 40.

A second 7 to 11 cycle PCR used barcoded and J-beta primers. A 12-random-nucleotide template-switch adaptor tagged each cDNA molecule. TCRdb reprocessed the 5' RACE reads with MiXCR, giving one entry per CDR3 protein. The sample comprises over a million distinct CDR3 sequences, under 45% of which are singletons, and approximately 17% rests with the top ten. Losses at the gene ends were 1 base for V and 2 bases for J; bases not matched to a gene: 5. This CDR3 region has 17 residues. Germline V gene sequence: CDR1 MNHEY, CDR2 SVGAGI. This clonotype has only a few counts. Its matching antigen is unknown. The V call is TRBV6-5, the J call TRBJ2-5, with TRBD2 matching 12 bases. The sequenced sample consisted of blood. The origin of this receptor is a woman aged 55 to 70 in good health. CDR3 in amino acids: CASSYFRTSGIQETQYF. For the CDR3, the DNA is TGTGCCAGCAGTTACTTCAGGACTAGCGGGATTCAAGAGACCCAGTACTTC.